This TCR beta chain originates from a study of T cell responses to AZD1222 COVID-19 vaccine. Findings of the study overall: Clonal diversity was possibly underestimated, and the donors were mostly white British, with more females. There were repertoire samples only from the period after the peak T cell response. Within unmutated variant regions lay the reported targets of nearly half of spike-specific TCRs. CD4 TCRs associated with vaccination spanned spike, dominating at 160-218 and 743-854.

As to this clone: Its matching antigen is unknown.

Trimming removed 5 bases at V and 4 bases at J, with 12 bases between. The germline gives CDR1 LNHNV, CDR2 YYDKDF (reference sequence). The CDR3 is made up of 15 amino acids. TCRdb keeps only in-frame clones here, not all; method: immunoSEQ multiplex PCR. The sample lists about 110,000 clones, around 92% occurring once. This sequence originates from an adult in good health. This specimen was peripheral blood, taken on day 0 of AZD1222 vaccination. The chain employs TRBV15 and TRBJ2-6; the D is unclear. CDR3 loop: CATSGNPLGANVLTF. The CDR3 DNA reads TGTGCCACCAGCGGGAACCCTCTAGGGGCCAACGTCCTGACTTTC.